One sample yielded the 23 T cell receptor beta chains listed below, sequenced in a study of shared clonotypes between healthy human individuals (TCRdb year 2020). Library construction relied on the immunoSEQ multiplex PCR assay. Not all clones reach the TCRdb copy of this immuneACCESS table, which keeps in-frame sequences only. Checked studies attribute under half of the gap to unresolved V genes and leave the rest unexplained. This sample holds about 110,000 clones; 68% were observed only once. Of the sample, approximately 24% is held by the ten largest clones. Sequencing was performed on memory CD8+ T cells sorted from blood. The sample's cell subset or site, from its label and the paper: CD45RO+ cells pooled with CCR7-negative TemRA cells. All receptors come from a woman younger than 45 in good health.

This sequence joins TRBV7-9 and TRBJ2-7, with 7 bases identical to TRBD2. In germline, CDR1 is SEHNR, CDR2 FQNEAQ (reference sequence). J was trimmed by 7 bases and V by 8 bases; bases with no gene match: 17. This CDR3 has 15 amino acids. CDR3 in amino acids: CASQAWREGLGEQYF. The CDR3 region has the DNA TGTGCCAGCCAAGCGTGGAGGGAGGGCCTTGGAGAGCAGTACTTC.

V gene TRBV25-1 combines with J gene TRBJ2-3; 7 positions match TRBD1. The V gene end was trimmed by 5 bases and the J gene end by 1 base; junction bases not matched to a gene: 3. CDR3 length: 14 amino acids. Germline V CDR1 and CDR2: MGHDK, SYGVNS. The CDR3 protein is CASSTGTGTDTQYF. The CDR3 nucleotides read TGTGCCAGCAGTACGGGGACAGGCACAGATACGCAGTATTTT.

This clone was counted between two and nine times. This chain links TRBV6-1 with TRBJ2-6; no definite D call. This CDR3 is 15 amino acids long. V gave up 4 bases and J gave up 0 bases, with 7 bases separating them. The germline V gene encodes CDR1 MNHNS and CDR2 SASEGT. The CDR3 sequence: CASSARSSGANVLTF. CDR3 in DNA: TGTGCCAGCAGTGCCCGGAGCTCTGGGGCCAACGTCCTGACTTTC.

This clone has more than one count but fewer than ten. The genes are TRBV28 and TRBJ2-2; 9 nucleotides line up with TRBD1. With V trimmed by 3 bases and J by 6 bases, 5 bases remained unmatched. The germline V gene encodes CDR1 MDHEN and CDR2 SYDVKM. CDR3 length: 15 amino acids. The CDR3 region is CASSFGTGSAGELFF. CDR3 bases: TGTGCCAGCAGTTTTGGGACAGGGTCGGCCGGGGAGCTGTTTTTT.

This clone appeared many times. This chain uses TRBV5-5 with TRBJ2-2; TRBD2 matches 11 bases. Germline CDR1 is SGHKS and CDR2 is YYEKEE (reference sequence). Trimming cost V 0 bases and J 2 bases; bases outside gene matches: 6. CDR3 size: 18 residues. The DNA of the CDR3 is TGTGCCAGCAGCTTGGCCCTAGCGGGAGGCGCAAACACCGGGGAGCTGTTTTTT. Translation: CASSLALAGGANTGELFF.

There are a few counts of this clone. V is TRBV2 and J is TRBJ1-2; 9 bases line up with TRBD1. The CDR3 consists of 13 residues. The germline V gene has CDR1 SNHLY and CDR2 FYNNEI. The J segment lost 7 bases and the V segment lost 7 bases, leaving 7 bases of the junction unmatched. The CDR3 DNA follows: TGTGCCAGCATGAGGGACAGGGTGCGTGGCTACACCTTC. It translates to CASMRDRVRGYTF.

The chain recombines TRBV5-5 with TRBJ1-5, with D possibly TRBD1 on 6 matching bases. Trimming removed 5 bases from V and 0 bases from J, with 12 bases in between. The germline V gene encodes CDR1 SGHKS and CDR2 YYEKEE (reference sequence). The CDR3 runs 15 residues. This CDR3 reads CASSLGGISNQPQHF. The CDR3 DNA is TGTGCCAGCAGTTTAGGGGGGATTAGCAATCAGCCCCAGCATTTT. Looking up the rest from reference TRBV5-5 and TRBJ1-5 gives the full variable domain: DAGVTQSPTHLIKTRGQQVTLRCSPISGHKSVSWYQQVLGQGPQFIFQYYEKEERGRGNFPDRFSARQFPNYSSELNVNALLLGDSALYLCASSLGGISNQPQHFGDGTRLSIL.

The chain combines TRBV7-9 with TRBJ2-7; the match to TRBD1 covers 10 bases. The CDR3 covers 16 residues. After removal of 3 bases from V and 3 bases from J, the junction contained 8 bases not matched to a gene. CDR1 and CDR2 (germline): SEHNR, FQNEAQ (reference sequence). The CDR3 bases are TGTGCCAGCAGCTTCTCAACGACAGGGGGCGGCTACGAGCAGTACTTC. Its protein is CASSFSTTGGGYEQYF.

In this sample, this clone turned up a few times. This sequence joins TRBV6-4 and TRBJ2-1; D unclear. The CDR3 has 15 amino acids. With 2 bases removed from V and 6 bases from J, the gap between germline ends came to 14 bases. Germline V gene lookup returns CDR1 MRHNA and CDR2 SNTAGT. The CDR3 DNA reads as TGTGCCAGCAGTGACACTTCCTCGACCTCCAATGAGCAGTTCTTC. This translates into CASSDTSSTSNEQFF.

The CDR3 protein is CASSDTGARSTDTQYF. The CDR3 DNA follows: TGTGCCAGCAGTGACACCGGCGCCCGGAGCACAGATACGCAGTATTTT. The rearrangement links TRBV6-4 to TRBJ2-3, with D unresolved. The CDR3 is 16 amino acids. The V end was cut by 2 bases, the J end by 0 bases, with 12 bases between. Germline lookup yields CDR1 MRHNA and CDR2 SNTAGT.

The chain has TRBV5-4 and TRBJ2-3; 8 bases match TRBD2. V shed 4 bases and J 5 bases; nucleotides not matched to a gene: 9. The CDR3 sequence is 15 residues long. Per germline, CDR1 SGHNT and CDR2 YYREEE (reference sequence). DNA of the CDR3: TGTGCCAGCAGCCGAGGGGGGACTAGGAGAGATACGCAGTATTTT. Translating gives CASSRGGTRRDTQYF.

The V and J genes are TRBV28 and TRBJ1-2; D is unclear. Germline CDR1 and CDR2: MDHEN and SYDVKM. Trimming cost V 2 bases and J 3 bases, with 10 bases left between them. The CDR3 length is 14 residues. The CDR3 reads CASSLPGRDYGYTF. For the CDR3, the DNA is TGTGCCAGCAGTTTACCCGGCCGAGACTATGGCTACACCTTC.

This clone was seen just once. The CDR3 DNA reads TGTGCCAGCAGCTTGACGGTAGATAACACAGATACGCAGTATTTT. Its protein product is CASSLTVDNTDTQYF. The rearrangement joins TRBV5-8 to TRBJ2-3; no clear D gene. Germline values: CDR1 SGHTS, CDR2 YDEGEE. V lost 1 base and J 2 bases, leaving 11 bases between the germline ends. This CDR3 contains 15 residues.

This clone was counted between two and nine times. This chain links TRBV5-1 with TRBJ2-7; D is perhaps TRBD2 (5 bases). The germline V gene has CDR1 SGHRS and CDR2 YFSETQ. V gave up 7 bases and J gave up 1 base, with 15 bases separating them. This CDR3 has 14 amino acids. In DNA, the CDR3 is TGCGCCAGCTCCGACCCGGGCGGGTCCTACGAGCAGTACTTC. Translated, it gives CASSDPGGSYEQYF.

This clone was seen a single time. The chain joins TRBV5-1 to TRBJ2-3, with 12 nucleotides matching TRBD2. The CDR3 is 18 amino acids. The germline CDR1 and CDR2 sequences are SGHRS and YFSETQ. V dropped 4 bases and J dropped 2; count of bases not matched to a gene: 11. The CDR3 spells CASSPSWTSGINTDTQYF. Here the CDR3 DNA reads TGCGCCAGCAGCCCCAGCTGGACTAGCGGGATAAACACAGATACGCAGTATTTT.

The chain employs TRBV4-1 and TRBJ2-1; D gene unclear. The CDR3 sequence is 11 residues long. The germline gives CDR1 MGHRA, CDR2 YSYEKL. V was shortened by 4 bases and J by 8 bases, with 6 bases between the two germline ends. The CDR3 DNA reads TGCGCCAGCAGCCTAGTCGATGAGCAGTTCTTC. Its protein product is CASSLVDEQFF.

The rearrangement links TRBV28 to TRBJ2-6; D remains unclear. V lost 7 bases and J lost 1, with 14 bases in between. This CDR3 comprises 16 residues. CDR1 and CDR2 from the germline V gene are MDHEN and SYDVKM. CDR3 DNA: TGTGCCAGCACCTCCGGCCAAGTGTCTGGGGCCAACGTCCTGACTTTC. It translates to CASTSGQVSGANVLTF. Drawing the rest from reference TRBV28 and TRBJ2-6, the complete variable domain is DVKVTQSSRYLVKRTGEKVFLECVQDMDHENMFWYRQDPGLGLRLIYFSYDVKMKEKGDIPEGYSVSREKKERFSLILESASTNQTSMYLCASTSGQVSGANVLTFGAGSRLTVL.

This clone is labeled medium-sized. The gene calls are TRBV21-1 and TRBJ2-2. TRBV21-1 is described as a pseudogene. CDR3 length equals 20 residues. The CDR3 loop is CASSRPPGPPWGSNTGELFF. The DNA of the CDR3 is TGTGCCAGCAGCCGCCCACCGGGCCCTCCCTGGGGTTCAAACACCGGGGAGCTGTTTTTT.

CDR3 bases: TGTGCCAGCCGACCGGGACAGACCCCATACGAGCAGTACTTC. As protein: CASRPGQTPYEQYF. The chain carries TRBV27 and TRBJ2-7, with TRBD1 matching 7 bases. The trim removed 8 bases at V and 4 bases at J, leaving 11 bases unmatched. CDR1 MNHEY and CDR2 SMNVEV come from the germline V gene (reference sequence). This CDR3 contains 14 residues.

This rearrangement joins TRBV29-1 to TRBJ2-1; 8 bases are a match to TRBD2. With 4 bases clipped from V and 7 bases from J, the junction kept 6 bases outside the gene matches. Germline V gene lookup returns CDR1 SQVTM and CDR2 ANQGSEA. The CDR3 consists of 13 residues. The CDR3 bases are TGCAGCGTTGCGGGAGGGCCTATGAATGAGCAGTTCTTC. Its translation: CSVAGGPMNEQFF.

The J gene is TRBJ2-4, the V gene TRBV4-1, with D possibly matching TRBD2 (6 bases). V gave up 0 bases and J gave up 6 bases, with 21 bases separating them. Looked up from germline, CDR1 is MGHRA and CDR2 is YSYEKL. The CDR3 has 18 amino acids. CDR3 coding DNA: TGCGCCAGCAGCCAAGACTCGCCGGGGGTACCCTCGGGAAACATTCAGTACTTC. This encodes CASSQDSPGVPSGNIQYF.

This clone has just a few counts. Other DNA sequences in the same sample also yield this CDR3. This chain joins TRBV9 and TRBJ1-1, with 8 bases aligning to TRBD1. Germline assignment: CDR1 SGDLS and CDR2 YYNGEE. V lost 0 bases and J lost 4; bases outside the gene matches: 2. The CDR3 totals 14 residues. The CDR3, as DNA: TGTGCCAGCAGCGTAGCTGGGACAGGCACTGAAGCTTTCTTT. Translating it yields CASSVAGTGTEAFF.

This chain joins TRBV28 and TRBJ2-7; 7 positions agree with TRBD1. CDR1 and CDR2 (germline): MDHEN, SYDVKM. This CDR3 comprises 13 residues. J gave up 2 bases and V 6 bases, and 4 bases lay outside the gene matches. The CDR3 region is CASRLTGTYEQYF. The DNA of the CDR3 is TGTGCCAGCAGGCTGACAGGGACCTACGAGCAGTACTTC.